These T cell receptor beta chains were read from a single sample in a study of blood T cell repertoires in COVID-19. Sequenced by immunoSEQ multiplex PCR; TCRdb stores in-frame clones only, minus some. This sample yields about 220,000 clones, of which roughly 80% are seen a single time; roughly 2.5% belongs to the top ten. The sequenced sample was peripheral blood. All receptors derive from a middle-aged woman with active or convalescent COVID-19. CDR3s include the opening cysteine and the closing phenylalanine or tryptophan. D genes are given only for firm matches. Size is omitted from some rows. Given values are once, few, many or a class for expanded clones.

j_call d_call clone_size v_call cdr3_nt cdr3_aa
TRBJ2-5 TRBD2 once TRBV24-1 TGTGCCACCAGTGATTGGGCCCCCCTGAACGATGAGGGGAGGGACACCCAGTACTTC CATSDWAPLNDEGRDTQYF
TRBJ2-6 NA NA TRBV13 TGTGCCAGCAGCTTACGTGACTCGGGGGCCAACGTCCTGACTTTC CASSLRDSGANVLTF
TRBJ2-7 NA once TRBV24-1 TGTGCCACCAGTGATGGGACTTTCTCCTACGAGCAGTACTTC CATSDGTFSYEQYF
TRBJ1-2 TRBD1 NA TRBV29-1 TGCAGCGCCAGACAGGGTCCTGGCTACACCTTC CSARQGPGYTF
TRBJ2-3 TRBD1 NA TRBV19 TGTGCCAGTAGTTTCCTCCGGGACAGGGGGCAAGATACGCAGTATTTT CASSFLRDRGQDTQYF
TRBJ1-1 NA NA TRBV19 TGTGCCAGTAGAAGCTTAATGAACACTGAAGCTTTCTTT CASRSLMNTEAFF
TRBJ2-1 TRBD2 once TRBV5-1 TGCGCCAGCAGCTTTCCAGCGGGAGGAGGCAATGAGCAGTTCTTC CASSFPAGGGNEQFF
TRBJ2-1 TRBD1 NA TRBV9 TGTGCCAGCAGCGTCTCTGTGGGACAGGGCTATGAGCAGTTCTTC CASSVSVGQGYEQFF
TRBJ1-3 NA few TRBV2 TGTGCCAGCAGAATATCTGGAAACACCATATATTTT CASRISGNTIYF
TRBJ2-5 TRBD2 NA TRBV30 TGTGCCTGGAGTGTGGGACTAGCGGGAGGTCAAGAGACCCAGTACTTC CAWSVGLAGGQETQYF
TRBJ1-1 NA NA TRBV9 TGTGCCAGCAGCGTAAGTGGCACAGGGCACACTGAAGCTTTCTTT CASSVSGTGHTEAFF
TRBJ1-1 NA NA TRBV30 TGTGCCTGGGATAGCCCGGGAACGGCCGACACTGAAGCTTTCTTT CAWDSPGTADTEAFF
TRBJ2-1 NA NA TRBV24-1 TGTGCCACCAGCTCAATGGGGGGCTCCTACAATGAGCAGTTCTTC CATSSMGGSYNEQFF
TRBJ1-1 NA NA TRBV2 TGTGCCAGCAGTGAAAGCCGGCGGGAAGCTTTCTTT CASSESRREAFF
TRBJ2-7 NA NA TRBV6-5 TGTGCCAGCAGTTATGGGCAGGGGAACTACGAGCAGTACTTC CASSYGQGNYEQYF
TRBJ1-5 NA NA TRBV27 TGTGCCAGCAGTTTATCTTTTGGGGCAGGCTTGAATCAGCCCCAGCATTTT CASSLSFGAGLNQPQHF
TRBJ1-5 TRBD1 once TRBV15 TGTGCCACCAGCAGCGGGCGGCCGGGACAGGGGGGAGCGAGGAATCAGCCCCAGCATTTT CATSSGRPGQGGARNQPQHF
TRBJ1-3 TRBD1 NA TRBV27 TGTGCCAGCAGGCATCACCCCCCACAGGGGCAGCCTGGAAACACCATATATTTT CASRHHPPQGQPGNTIYF
TRBJ2-1 TRBD2 NA TRBV19 TGTGCCAGTACCACTCCTTTGGGTCGGGGAGGGTACAATGAGCAGTTCTTC CASTTPLGRGGYNEQFF
TRBJ2-5 NA once TRBV18 TGTGCCAGCTCACCAATTGCGAACCAAGAGACCCAGTACTTC CASSPIANQETQYF
TRBJ2-1 TRBD2 once TRBV24-1 TGTGCCACCAGTGAGAGCGGGAGGGTGATAAAGGATGAGCAGTTCTTC CATSESGRVIKDEQFF
TRBJ1-2 TRBD1 NA TRBV7-2 TGTGCCAGCAGCTCGCCCCGGGACAGCCCTAGTTATGGCTACACCTTC CASSSPRDSPSYGYTF
TRBJ2-2 TRBD2 NA TRBV5-1 TGCGCCAGCAGCTCCTTCCAAGGGAGGGCGAACACCGGGGAGCTGTTTTTT CASSSFQGRANTGELFF
TRBJ2-4 NA NA TRBV19 TGTGCCAGTAGGAGAAAAGCGGGTGCACTAGCCAAAAACATTCAGTACTTC CASRRKAGALAKNIQYF
TRBJ2-6 NA NA TRBV6-5 TGTGCCAGCAGTTACGACAGAAACTCTGGGGCCAACGTCCTGACTTTC CASSYDRNSGANVLTF
TRBJ2-6 NA NA TRBV12-5 TGTGCTAGTGGTTTGGTATCAACAGCCTCTGGGGCCAACGTCCTGACTTTC CASGLVSTASGANVLTF